The present TCR beta chain was sequenced within a study of blood T cell repertoires in COVID-19. Source study methods: Amplification of reference gene primers was used by the study to estimate nucleated cell counts. Here immunoSEQ multiplex PCR was the method, and the copy in TCRdb shows in-frame clones only, minus some. The DNA was the basis for D and trimming; V, J and clone size are from that table. Counted here are under 20,000 clones, 87% occurring once; the ten biggest clones make up 7.9%. Losses at the gene ends were 4 bases for V and 2 bases for J; bases not matched to a gene: 5. Germline assignment: CDR1 LNHDA and CDR2 SQIVND (reference sequence). The CDR3 spans 15 residues.

The sequenced sample was peripheral blood. The chain carries TRBV19 and TRBJ2-7; 10 bases align to TRBD2. The source of this sequence is a human donor with active COVID-19. The donor label of this sample is uncertain. The CDR3 DNA reads as TGTGCCAGTAGTAGGGGGGGACTAGCGACCTACGAGCAGTACTTC. This encodes CASSRGGLATYEQYF. Together with reference TRBV19 and TRBJ2-7, the CDR3 gives the full variable domain: DGGITQSPKYLFRKEGQNVTLSCEQNLNHDAMYWYRQDPGQGLRLIYYSQIVNDFQKGDIAEGYSVSREKKESFPLTVTSAQKNPTAFYLCASSRGGLATYEQYFGPGTRLTVT.